This T cell receptor beta chain was sequenced in a study of T cells in localized non-small cell lung cancer. The study's findings and limits: Among blood samples, higher T cell density accompanied longer overall survival.

Sequenced by immunoSEQ multiplex PCR; TCRdb stores in-frame clones only, minus some. The table shows 31,000 or so clones, with nearly 90% occurring only once. The CDR3 runs 17 residues. CDR1 KGHSH and CDR2 LQKENI come from the germline V gene. The V gene lost 3 bases and the J gene lost 3 bases, with 20 bases spanning the gap. As for this clone: Its antigen is not known.

The chain carries TRBV18 and TRBJ1-1; D is ambiguous. Material: peripheral blood mononuclear cells, obtained before any cancer treatment. The source is a woman aged 35-75 years with stage III lung adenocarcinoma. The CDR3 protein is CASSPSGADVRHTEAFF. CDR3 bases: TGTGCCAGCTCACCGTCGGGAGCGGATGTCAGACACACTGAAGCTTTCTTT.